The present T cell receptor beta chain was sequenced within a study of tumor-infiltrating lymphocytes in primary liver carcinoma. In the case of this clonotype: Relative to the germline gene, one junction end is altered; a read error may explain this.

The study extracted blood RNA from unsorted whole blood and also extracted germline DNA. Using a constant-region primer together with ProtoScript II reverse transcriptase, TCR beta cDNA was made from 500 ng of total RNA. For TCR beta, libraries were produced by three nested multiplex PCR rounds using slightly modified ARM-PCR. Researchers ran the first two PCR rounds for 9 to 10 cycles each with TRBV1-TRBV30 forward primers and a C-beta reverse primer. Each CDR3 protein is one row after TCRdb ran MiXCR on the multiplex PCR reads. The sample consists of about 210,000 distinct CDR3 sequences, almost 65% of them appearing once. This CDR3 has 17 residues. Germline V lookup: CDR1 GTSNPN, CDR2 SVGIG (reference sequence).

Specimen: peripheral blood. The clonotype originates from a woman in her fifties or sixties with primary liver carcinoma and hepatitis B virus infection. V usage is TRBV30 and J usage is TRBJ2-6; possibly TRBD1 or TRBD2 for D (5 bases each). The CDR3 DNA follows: TGTGCCTGGAGTGGAGGGCGCGTTAATTCTGGGGCCAACGTCCAGACTTTC. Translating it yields CAWSGGRVNSGANVQTF.